This T cell receptor beta chain was identified during a study of vaccination and CD4 T cells after COVID-19. Study in general: All convalescent patients were nasal swab PCR positive for SARS-CoV-2; 9 or 10 had mild and one severe disease. The peptides that stimulated the cells were overlapping spike peptides from SARS-CoV-2, HCoV-NL63, HCoV-OC43 and HCoV-229E.

Details on this clonotype: As yet, its antigen is unknown.

Oncomine TCR Beta short-read sequencing was applied to DNA from cultured CD4+ T cells. TCRdb ran MiXCR on the PCR reads and lists one entry per CDR3 protein. The table records 15,000 to 20,000 distinct CDR3 sequences, under 75% of them present only once. V lost 0 bases and J 4 bases, leaving 4 bases between the germline ends. CDR1 and CDR2 from the germline V gene are MNHEY and SVGAGI. CDR3 length: 13 residues. The treatment is: roughly 10-day PBMC culture with coronavirus spike peptide pools or control peptides (ViraFEST assay). ViraFEST used peptide pools to expand antigen-specific T cells, then sequenced TCRs.

This TCR was recovered from a human donor who had recovered from COVID-19. V and J are TRBV6-5 and TRBJ1-5; D unclear. The material sequenced was CD4+ T cells from blood, cultured in vitro. This chain's CDR3 is CASSYSWNQPQHF. CDR3 coding DNA: TGTGCCAGCAGTTACTCATGGAATCAGCCCCAGCATTTT.